This note documents a single TCR beta chain sequence. These data belong to a study of blood T cell repertoires in COVID-19. The V gene end was trimmed by 1 base and the J gene end by 8 bases; junction bases not matched to a gene: 8. The CDR3 totals 16 residues. Germline CDR1 reads LNHNV; CDR2 reads YYDKDF (reference sequence). This table comes from immunoSEQ multiplex PCR, and its TCRdb copy is limited to in-frame clones, with some not included. The repertoire holds almost 200,000 clones, with approximately 80% as singletons. The chain combines TRBV15 with TRBJ1-4; TRBD1 matches 9 bases. Specimen: peripheral blood. The TCR was taken from a man in his 60s with COVID-19, enrolled during active disease. The CDR3 here is CATSRGPDRGKEKLFF. For the CDR3, the DNA is TGTGCCACCAGCAGAGGTCCAGACAGGGGGAAGGAAAAACTGTTTTTT.